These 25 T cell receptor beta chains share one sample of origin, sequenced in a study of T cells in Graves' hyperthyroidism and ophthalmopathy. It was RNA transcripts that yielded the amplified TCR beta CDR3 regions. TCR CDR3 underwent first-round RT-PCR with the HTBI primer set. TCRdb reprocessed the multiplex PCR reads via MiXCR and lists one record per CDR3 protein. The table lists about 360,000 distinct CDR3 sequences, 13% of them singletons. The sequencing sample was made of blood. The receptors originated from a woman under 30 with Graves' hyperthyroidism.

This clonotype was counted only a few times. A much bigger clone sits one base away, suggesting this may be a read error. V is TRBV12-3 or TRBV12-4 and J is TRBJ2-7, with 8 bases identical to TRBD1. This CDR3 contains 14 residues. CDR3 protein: CANSPIGQGYEQYF. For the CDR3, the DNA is TGTGCCAACAGTCCAATCGGACAGGGCTACGAGCAGTACTTC.

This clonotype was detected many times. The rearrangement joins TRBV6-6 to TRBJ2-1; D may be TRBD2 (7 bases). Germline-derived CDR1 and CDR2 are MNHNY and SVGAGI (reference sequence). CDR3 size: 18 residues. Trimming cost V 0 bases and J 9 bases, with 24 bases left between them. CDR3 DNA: TGTGCCAGCAGTTACTCCTACTCCAGGGCGGAAGGGGGGGGTGAGCAGTTCTTC. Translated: CASSYSYSRAEGGGEQFF.

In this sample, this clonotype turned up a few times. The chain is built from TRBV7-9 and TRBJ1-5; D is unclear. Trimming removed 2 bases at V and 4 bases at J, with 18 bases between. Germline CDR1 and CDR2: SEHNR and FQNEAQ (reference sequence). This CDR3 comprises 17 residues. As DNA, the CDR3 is TGTGCCAGCAGCTTATTCACAACACAAGAACCGAATCAGCCCCAGCATTTT. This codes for CASSLFTTQEPNQPQHF.

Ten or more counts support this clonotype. This CDR3 reads CASSLSRNEQYF. DNA of the CDR3: TGTGCCAGCAGCTTAAGCAGGAACGAGCAGTACTTC. J is TRBJ2-7 and V is TRBV7-9, with D unclear. V shed 2 bases and J shed 5 bases, with 7 bases lying between them. Per germline, CDR1 SEHNR and CDR2 FQNEAQ (reference sequence). The CDR3 runs to 12 residues. Complete variable domain (other parts from reference TRBV7-9 and TRBJ2-7): DTGVSQNPRHKITKRGQNVTFRCDPISEHNRLYWYRQTLGQGPEFLTYFQNEAQLEKSRLLSDRFSAERPKGSFSTLEIQRTEQGDSAMYLCASSLSRNEQYFGPGTRLTVT.

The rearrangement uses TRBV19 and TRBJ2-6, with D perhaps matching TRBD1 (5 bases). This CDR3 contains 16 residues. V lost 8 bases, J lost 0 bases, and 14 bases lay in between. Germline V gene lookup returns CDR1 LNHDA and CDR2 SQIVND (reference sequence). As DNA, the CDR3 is TGTGCCAGTGACACAGGAACTGACTCTGGGGCCAACGTCCTGACTTTC. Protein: CASDTGTDSGANVLTF.

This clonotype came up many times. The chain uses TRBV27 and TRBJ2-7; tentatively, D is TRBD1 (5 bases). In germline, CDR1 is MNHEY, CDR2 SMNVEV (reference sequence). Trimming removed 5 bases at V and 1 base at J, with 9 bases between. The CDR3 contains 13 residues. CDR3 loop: CASSPGASYEQYF. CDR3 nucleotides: TGTGCCAGCAGTCCTGGGGCTTCCTACGAGCAGTACTTC.

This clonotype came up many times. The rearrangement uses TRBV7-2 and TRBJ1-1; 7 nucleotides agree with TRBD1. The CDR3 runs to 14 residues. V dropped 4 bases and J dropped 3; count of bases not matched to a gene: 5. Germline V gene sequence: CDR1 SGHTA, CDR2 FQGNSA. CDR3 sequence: CASSSRQGYTEAFF. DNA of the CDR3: TGTGCCAGCAGCTCCAGACAGGGATACACTGAAGCTTTCTTT. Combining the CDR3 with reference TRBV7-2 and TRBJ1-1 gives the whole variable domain GAGVSQSPSNKVTEKGKDVELRCDPISGHTALYWYRQSLGQGLEFLIYFQGNSAPDKSGLPSDRFSAERTGGSVSTLTIQRTQQEDSAVYLCASSSRQGYTEAFFGQGTRLTVV.

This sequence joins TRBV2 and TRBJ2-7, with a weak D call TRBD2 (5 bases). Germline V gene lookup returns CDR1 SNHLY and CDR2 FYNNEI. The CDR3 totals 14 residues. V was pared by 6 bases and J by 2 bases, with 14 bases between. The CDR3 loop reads CASSTQAGPYEQYF. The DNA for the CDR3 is TGTGCCAGCAGCACTCAGGCGGGCCCCTACGAGCAGTACTTC.

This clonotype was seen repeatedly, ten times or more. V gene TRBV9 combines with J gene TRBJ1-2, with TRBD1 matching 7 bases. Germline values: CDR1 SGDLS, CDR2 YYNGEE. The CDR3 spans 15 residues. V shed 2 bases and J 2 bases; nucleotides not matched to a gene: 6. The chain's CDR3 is CASSVLSTGNYGYTF. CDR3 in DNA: TGTGCCAGCAGCGTTCTGTCGACAGGGAACTATGGCTACACCTTC.

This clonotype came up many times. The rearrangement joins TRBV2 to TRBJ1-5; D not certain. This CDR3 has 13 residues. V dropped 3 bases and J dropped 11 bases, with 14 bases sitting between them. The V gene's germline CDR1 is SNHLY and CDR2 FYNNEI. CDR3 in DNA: TGTGCCAGCAGTGACCCCTTCGGAACGGCCCAGCATTTT. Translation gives CASSDPFGTAQHF. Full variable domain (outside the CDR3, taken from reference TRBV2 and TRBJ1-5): EPEVTQTPSHQVTQMGQEVILRCVPISNHLYFYWYRQILGQKVEFLVSFYNNEISEKSEIFDDQFSVERPDGSNFTLKIRSTKLEDSAMYFCASSDPFGTAQHFGDGTRLSIL.

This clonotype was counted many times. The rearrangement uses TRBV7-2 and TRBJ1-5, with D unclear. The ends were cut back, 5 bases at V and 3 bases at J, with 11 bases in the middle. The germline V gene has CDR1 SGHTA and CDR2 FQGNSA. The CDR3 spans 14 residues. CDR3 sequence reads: CASSPGTNNQPQHF. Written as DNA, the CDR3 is TGTGCCAGCAGCCCGGGAACAAACAATCAGCCCCAGCATTTT. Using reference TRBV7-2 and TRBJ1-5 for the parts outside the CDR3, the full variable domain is GAGVSQSPSNKVTEKGKDVELRCDPISGHTALYWYRQSLGQGLEFLIYFQGNSAPDKSGLPSDRFSAERTGGSVSTLTIQRTQQEDSAVYLCASSPGTNNQPQHFGDGTRLSIL.

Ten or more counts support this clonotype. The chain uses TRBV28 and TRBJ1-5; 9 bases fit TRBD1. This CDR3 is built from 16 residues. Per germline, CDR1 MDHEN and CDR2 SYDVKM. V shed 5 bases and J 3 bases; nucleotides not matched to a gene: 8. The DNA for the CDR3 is TGTGCCAGCAGTCCCTCCGGGACAGGGATCAATCAGCCCCAGCATTTT. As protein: CASSPSGTGINQPQHF. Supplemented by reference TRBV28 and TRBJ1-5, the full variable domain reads DVKVTQSSRYLVKRTGEKVFLECVQDMDHENMFWYRQDPGLGLRLIYFSYDVKMKEKGDIPEGYSVSREKKERFSLILESASTNQTSMYLCASSPSGTGINQPQHFGDGTRLSIL.

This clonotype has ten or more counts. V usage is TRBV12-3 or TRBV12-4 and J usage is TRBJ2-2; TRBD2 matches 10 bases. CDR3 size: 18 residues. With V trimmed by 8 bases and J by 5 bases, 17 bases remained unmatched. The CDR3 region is CASSHRASGGQGTGELFF. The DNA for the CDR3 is TGTGCCAGCTCCCATCGGGCTAGCGGGGGCCAGGGGACCGGGGAGCTGTTTTTT.

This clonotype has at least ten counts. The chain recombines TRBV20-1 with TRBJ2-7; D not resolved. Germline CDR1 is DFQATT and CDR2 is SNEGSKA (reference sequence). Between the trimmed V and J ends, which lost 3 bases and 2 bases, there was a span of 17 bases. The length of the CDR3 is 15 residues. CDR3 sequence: CSASQIVAQTYEQYF. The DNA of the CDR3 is TGCAGTGCTAGCCAGATCGTGGCCCAGACCTACGAGCAGTACTTC.

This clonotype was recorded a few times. The CDR3 region has the DNA TGTGCCAGCAGCGTAGAGGCGGCCGGGGTCTACGAGCAGTACTTC. This encodes CASSVEAAGVYEQYF. The chain joins TRBV9 to TRBJ2-7; TRBD2 might be the D (5 bases). From germline, CDR1 is SGDLS and CDR2 YYNGEE. Trimming shortened V by 0 bases and J by 3 bases, and 13 bases separated the two germline ends. This CDR3 spans 15 amino acids.

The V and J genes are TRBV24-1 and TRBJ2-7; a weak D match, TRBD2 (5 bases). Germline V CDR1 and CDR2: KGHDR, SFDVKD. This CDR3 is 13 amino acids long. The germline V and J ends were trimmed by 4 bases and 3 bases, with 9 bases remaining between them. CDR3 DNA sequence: TGTGCCACCAGTGAGACTAACAACTACGAGCAGTACTTC. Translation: CATSETNNYEQYF.

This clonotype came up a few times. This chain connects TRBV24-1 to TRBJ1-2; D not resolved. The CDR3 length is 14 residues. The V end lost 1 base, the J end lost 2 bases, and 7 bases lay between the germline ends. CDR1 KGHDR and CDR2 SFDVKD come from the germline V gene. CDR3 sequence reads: CATSDFSENYGYTF. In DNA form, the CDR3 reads TGTGCCACCAGTGATTTTTCGGAGAACTATGGCTACACCTTC.

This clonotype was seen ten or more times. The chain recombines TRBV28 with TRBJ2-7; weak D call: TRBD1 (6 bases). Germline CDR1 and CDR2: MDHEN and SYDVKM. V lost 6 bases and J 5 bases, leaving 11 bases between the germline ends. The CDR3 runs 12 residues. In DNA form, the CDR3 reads TGTGCCAGCAGCCCGGACAGAAACGAGCAGTACTTC. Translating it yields CASSPDRNEQYF. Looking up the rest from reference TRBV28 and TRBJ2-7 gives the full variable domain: DVKVTQSSRYLVKRTGEKVFLECVQDMDHENMFWYRQDPGLGLRLIYFSYDVKMKEKGDIPEGYSVSREKKERFSLILESASTNQTSMYLCASSPDRNEQYFGPGTRLTVT.

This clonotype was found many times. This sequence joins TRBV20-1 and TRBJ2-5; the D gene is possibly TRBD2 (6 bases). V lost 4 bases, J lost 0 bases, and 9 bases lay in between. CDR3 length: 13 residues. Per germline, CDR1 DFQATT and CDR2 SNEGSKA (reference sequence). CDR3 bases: TGCAGTGCTACTAGCGCAAACCAAGAGACCCAGTACTTC. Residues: CSATSANQETQYF.

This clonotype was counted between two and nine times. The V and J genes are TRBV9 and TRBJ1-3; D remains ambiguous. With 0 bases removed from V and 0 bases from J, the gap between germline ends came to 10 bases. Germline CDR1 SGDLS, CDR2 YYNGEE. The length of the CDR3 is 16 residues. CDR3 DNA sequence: TGTGCCAGCAGCGTAGCTGGAGGGAACTCTGGAAACACCATATATTTT. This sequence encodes CASSVAGGNSGNTIYF.

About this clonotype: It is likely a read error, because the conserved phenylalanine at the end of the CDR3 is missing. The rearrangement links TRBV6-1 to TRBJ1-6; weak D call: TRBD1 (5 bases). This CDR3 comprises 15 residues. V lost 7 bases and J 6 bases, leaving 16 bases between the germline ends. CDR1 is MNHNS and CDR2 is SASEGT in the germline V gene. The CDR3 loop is CASTRDRAFNSPLHY. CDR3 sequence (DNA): TGTGCCAGCACCAGGGACCGCGCCTTTAATTCACCCCTCCACTAT.

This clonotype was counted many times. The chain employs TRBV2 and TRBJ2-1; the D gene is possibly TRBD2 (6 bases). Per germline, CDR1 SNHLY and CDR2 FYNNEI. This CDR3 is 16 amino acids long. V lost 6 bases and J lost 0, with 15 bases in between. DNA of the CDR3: TGTGCCAGCAGGGCTCTAGCGATGAGCTCCTACAATGAGCAGTTCTTC. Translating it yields CASRALAMSSYNEQFF.

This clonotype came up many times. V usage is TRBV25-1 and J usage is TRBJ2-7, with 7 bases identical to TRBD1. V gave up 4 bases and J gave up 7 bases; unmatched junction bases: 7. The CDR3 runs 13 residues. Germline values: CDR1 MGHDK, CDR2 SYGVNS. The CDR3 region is CASSALQGQEQYF. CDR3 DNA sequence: TGTGCCAGCAGTGCCCTACAGGGGCAAGAGCAGTACTTC.

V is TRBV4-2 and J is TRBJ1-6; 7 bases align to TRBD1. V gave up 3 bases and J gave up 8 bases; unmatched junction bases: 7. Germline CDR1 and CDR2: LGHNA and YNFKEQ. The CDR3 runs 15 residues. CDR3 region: CASSQRTGEYSPLHF. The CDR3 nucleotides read TGTGCCAGCAGCCAGAGGACAGGAGAATATTCACCCCTCCACTTT.

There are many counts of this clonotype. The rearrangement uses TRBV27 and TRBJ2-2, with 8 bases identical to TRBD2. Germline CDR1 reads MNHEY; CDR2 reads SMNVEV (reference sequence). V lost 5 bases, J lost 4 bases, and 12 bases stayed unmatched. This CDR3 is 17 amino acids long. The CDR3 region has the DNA TGTGCCAGCAGTCAAAGGGGTCGGGAGGGCCGCACCGGGGAGCTGTTTTTT. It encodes CASSQRGREGRTGELFF.